This section outlines one T cell receptor beta chain sequence together with its context. TCRdb's copy holds only in-frame clones and misses some; the assay was immunoSEQ multiplex PCR. The data contain 300,000 to 450,000 clones, approximately 89% of them singletons. The entry originates in a study of blood T cell repertoires in COVID-19. Germline V CDR1 and CDR2: MDHEN, SYDVKM. V lost 6 bases and J 7 bases, leaving 16 bases between the germline ends. The CDR3 consists of 14 residues. This TCR came from a woman aged 55-70 years with COVID-19, enrolled during active disease. This sequence joins TRBV28 and TRBJ2-1; D may be TRBD2 (6 bases). The material sequenced was peripheral blood. CDR3 DNA sequence: TGTGCCAGCAGAGGAGGAGGGGCCATGAATGAGCAGTTCTTC. Amino acids: CASRGGGAMNEQFF.